The sequence of this T cell receptor beta chain was determined in a study of cytomegalovirus exposure and HLA in healthy donors. Findings of the study overall: Using the classifier, cytomegalovirus status was reportedly diagnosed with high specificity and sensitivity.

Turning to this clone: The antigen is not known.

PCR amplification relied on 60 Vbeta primers (plus 13 Jbeta primers). Generated by immunoSEQ multiplex PCR, the TCRdb table keeps only in-frame clones and is missing some. Its table lists 220,000 or so clones. Germline values: CDR1 MNHNY, CDR2 SVGAGI (reference sequence). V was clipped by 5 bases and J by 7 bases, with 14 bases between them. There are 13 residues in the CDR3. Sequencing was carried out using PBMCs. The rearrangement links TRBV6-6 to TRBJ2-5; D is undetermined. The sequence derives from a girl between 2 and 10 years old in good health and CMV-seropositive. CDR3 loop: CASSIEDMRTQYF. CDR3 nucleotide sequence: TGTGCCAGCAGTATAGAGGATATGAGGACCCAGTACTTC.